This T cell receptor beta chain emerged from a study of blood T cell repertoires in COVID-19. Across the study: Some COVID-19 samples were acute and others convalescent; all came from the United States, Italy and Spain. PBMCs, B-cell-depleted T cells, or T cells provided the cDNA or gDNA that made up the material.

CDR1 and CDR2 (germline): MNHEY, SMNVEV (reference sequence). V lost 3 bases and J lost 5, with 13 bases in between. There are 14 residues in the CDR3. Methods used by the authors: By means of reference gene primer amplification, nucleated cell counts were estimated. Sequencing used immunoSEQ multiplex PCR; TCRdb keeps in-frame clones, though not all of them. From that table come the V and J calls and clone size; the DNA was used to work out D and trimming. The repertoire holds 110,000 or so clones, with approximately 89% as singletons. Seattle participants joined during active infection and were tracked over time.

This sequence joins TRBV27 and TRBJ1-1; D might be TRBD1 (6 bases). This receptor was identified in a woman aged 60-75 years with COVID-19, enrolled during active disease. Sequencing was done on a sample of peripheral blood. In DNA form, the CDR3 reads TGTGCCAGCAGTTTTGCAGGGGTCGAAACTGAAGCTTTCTTT. Translating it yields CASSFAGVETEAFF.